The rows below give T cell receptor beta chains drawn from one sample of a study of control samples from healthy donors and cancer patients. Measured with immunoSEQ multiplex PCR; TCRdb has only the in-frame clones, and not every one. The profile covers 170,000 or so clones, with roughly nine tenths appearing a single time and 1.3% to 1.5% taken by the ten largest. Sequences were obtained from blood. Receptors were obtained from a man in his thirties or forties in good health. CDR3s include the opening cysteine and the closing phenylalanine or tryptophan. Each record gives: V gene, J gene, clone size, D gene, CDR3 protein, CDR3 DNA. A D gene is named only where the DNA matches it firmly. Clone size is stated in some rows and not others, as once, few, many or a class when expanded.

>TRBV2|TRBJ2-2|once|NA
CATGLETGELFF
TGTGCCACCGGGCTAGAGACCGGGGAGCTGTTTTTT
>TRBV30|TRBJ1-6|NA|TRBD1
CAWSRRRTGYSYNSPLHF
TGTGCCTGGAGTAGACGCAGGACAGGCTACTCCTATAATTCACCCCTCCACTTT
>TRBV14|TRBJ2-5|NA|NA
CASSQGARSETQYF
TGTGCCAGCAGCCAAGGGGCTAGATCCGAGACCCAGTACTTC
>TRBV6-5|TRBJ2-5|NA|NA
CASQGGSETQYF
TGTGCCTCCCAGGGGGGATCAGAGACCCAGTACTTC
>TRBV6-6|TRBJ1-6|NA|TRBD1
CASSPPGTDYSPLHF
TGTGCCAGCAGCCCACCCGGGACAGATTATTCACCCCTCCACTTT
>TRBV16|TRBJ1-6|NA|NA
CASSAGTGNSPLHF
TGTGCCAGCAGCGCCGGGACGGGCAATTCACCCCTCCACTTT
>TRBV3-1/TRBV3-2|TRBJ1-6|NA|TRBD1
CASSLRGQVDSPLHF
TGTGCCAGCAGCCTCAGGGGGCAGGTAGATTCACCCCTCCACTTT
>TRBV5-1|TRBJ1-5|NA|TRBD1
CASSWDGTGFNQPQHF
TGCGCCAGCAGCTGGGACGGGACAGGGTTCAATCAGCCCCAGCATTTT
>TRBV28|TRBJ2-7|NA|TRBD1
CASSLGQGAKSLRRQYF
TGTGCCAGCAGCCTGGGACAGGGGGCTAAGAGTCTAAGGCGGCAGTACTTC
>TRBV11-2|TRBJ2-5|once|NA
CASSLEGGVSGETQYF
TGTGCCAGCAGCTTAGAGGGCGGGGTGTCAGGGGAGACCCAGTACTTC
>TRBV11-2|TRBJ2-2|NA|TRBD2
CASSFSGGPTGELFF
TGTGCCAGCAGCTTTAGCGGGGGGCCGACCGGGGAGCTGTTTTTT
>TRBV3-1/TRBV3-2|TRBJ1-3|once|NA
CASSQVGWSSGNTIYF
TGTGCCAGCAGCCAAGTTGGGTGGAGCTCTGGAAACACCATATATTTT
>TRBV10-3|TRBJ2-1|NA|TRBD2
CAIRGGQYNEQFF
TGTGCCATCCGGGGGGGTCAATACAATGAGCAGTTCTTC
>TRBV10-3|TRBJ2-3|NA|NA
CAISESGPYTDTQYF
TGTGCCATCAGTGAGTCCGGGCCGTACACAGATACGCAGTATTTT
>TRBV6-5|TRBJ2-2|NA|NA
CASDRNTGELFF
TGTGCCAGCGATAGGAACACCGGGGAGCTGTTTTTT
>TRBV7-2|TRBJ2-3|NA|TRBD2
CASSFQTSGIPDTQYF
TGTGCCAGCAGCTTTCAGACTAGCGGGATCCCAGATACGCAGTATTTT
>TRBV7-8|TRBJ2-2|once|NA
CASSLDTGRGTGELFF
TGTGCCAGCAGCTTAGATACCGGGAGAGGTACCGGGGAGCTGTTTTTT
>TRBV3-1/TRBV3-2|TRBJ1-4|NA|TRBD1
CASSQGWTGGLSEKLFF
TGTGCCAGCAGCCAAGGATGGACAGGGGGCTTAAGTGAAAAACTGTTTTTT
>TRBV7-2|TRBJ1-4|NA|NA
CASSLAGGRGSEKLFF
TGTGCCAGCAGCTTAGCCGGCGGGCGGGGGAGTGAAAAACTGTTTTTT
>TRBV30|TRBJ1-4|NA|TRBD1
CAWSLVGTGSVEKLFF
TGTGCCTGGAGTCTAGTCGGGACAGGGTCAGTGGAAAAACTGTTTTTT
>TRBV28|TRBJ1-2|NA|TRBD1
CASGAVAGAGGDYGYTF
TGTGCCAGCGGAGCCGTGGCTGGAGCAGGGGGCGACTATGGCTACACCTTC
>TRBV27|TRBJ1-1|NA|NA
CASRHLEYTEAFF
TGTGCCAGCAGGCACCTAGAATACACTGAAGCTTTCTTT
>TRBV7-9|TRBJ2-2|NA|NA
CASSLTRTELFF
TGTGCCAGCAGTCTTACTAGGACGGAGCTGTTTTTT
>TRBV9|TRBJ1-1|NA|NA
CASSVTEFNTEAFF
TGTGCCAGCAGCGTAACCGAGTTTAACACTGAAGCTTTCTTT
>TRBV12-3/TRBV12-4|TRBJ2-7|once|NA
CASSFSVPLRLYF
TGTGCCAGCAGTTTTTCAGTCCCGTTGCGTCTGTACTTC
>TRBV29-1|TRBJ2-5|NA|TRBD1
CSATGLETQYF
TGCAGCGCGACAGGGCTGGAGACCCAGTACTTC
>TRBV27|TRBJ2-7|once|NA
CASSFGQALEQYF
TGTGCCAGCAGTTTTGGGCAGGCGTTAGAGCAGTACTTC
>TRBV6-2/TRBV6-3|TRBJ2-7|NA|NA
CASSYPPDSGYEQYF
TGTGCCAGCAGTTACCCACCCGACTCAGGCTACGAGCAGTACTTC
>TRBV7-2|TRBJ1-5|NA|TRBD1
CASSSAGGRPQHF
TGTGCCAGCAGCTCAGCAGGGGGGCGGCCCCAGCATTTT
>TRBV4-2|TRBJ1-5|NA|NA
CASSQGTLQPQHF
TGTGCCAGCAGCCAAGGTACCCTTCAGCCCCAGCATTTT
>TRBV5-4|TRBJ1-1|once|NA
CASSYGQNTEAFF
TGTGCCAGCAGCTACGGACAGAACACTGAAGCTTTCTTT
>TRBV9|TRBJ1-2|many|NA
CASSVDHRAGYGYTF
TGTGCCAGCAGCGTAGATCACAGGGCGGGTTATGGCTACACCTTC
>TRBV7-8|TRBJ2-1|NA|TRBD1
CASSRTGGYNEQFF
TGTGCCAGCAGCCGGACAGGGGGGTACAATGAGCAGTTCTTC
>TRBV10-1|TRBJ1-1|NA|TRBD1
CASSPRTGGNTEAFF
TGCGCCAGCAGTCCAAGGACAGGGGGGAACACTGAAGCTTTCTTT
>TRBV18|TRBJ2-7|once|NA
CASSRGLISYEQYF
TGTGCCAGCTCACGCGGACTGATCTCCTACGAGCAGTACTTC
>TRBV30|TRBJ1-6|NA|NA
CAWIPRRRGEALHF
TGTGCCTGGATTCCGCGTCGGAGGGGAGAGGCCCTCCACTTT
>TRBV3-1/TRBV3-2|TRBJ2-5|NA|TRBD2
CASSPPGLAGGYGKTQYF
TGTGCCAGCAGCCCACCGGGACTAGCGGGGGGGTACGGAAAGACCCAGTACTTC
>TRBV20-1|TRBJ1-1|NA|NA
CSASLTGNTEAFF
TGCAGTGCTAGTCTGACGGGGAACACTGAAGCTTTCTTT
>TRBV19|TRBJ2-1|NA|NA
CASSPLAGPNNEQFF
TGTGCCAGTAGTCCCCTGGCGGGACCCAACAATGAGCAGTTCTTC
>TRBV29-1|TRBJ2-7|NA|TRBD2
CSVREGGSYEQYF
TGCAGCGTTCGTGAGGGAGGGTCCTACGAGCAGTACTTC
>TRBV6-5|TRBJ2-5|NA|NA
CASKPNAQETQYF
TGTGCCAGCAAGCCAAATGCCCAAGAGACCCAGTACTTC
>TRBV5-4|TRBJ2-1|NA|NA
CASSLGGSSYNEQFF
TGTGCCAGCAGCTTGGGTGGGAGCTCCTACAATGAGCAGTTCTTC
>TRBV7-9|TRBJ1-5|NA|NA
CASSIDGSNQPQHF
TGTGCCAGCAGCATAGACGGTAGCAATCAGCCCCAGCATTTT
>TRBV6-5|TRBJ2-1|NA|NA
CASSSSRVVSNEQFF
TGTGCCAGCAGCAGTAGCAGGGTTGTATCCAATGAGCAGTTCTTC
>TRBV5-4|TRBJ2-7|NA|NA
CASSLGAINEQYF
TGTGCCAGCTCTTTGGGGGCAATCAACGAGCAGTACTTC
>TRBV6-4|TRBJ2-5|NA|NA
CASSAIRYIQETQYF
TGTGCCAGCAGTGCGATTCGGTACATACAAGAGACCCAGTACTTC